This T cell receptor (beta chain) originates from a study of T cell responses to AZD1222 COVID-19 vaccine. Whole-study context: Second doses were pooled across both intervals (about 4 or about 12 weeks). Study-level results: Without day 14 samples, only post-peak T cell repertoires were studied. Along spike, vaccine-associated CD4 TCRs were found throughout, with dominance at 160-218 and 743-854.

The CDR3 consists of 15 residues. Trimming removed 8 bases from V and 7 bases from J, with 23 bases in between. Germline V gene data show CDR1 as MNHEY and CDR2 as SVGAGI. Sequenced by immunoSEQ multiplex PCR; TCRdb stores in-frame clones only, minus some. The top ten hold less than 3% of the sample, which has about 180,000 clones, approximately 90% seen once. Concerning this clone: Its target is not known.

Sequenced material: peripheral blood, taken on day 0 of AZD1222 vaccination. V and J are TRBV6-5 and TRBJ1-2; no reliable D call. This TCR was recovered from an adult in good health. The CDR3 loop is CASHPRGDPLGGYTF. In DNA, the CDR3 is TGTGCCAGCCACCCCCGCGGGGATCCTTTGGGTGGCTACACCTTC.